This TCR beta chain appears in the sequencing data of a study of cytomegalovirus exposure and HLA in healthy donors. Study results and limitations: The study designated fewer than 200 TCR beta chains cytomegalovirus-associated. The authors considered a cluster of highly shared sequence variants likely to be a sequencing artifact. Researchers reported in a later analysis that a missense DCLRE1C variant was tied to TCR beta V- and J-gene trimming.

A remark on this clone: Its matching antigen is unknown. An end of the junction differs from the germline gene, which may be a read error.

The study ran its PCR with 60 Vbeta and 13 Jbeta primers. Clones were sequenced by immunoSEQ multiplex PCR, and TCRdb holds only the in-frame ones, with some missing. The sample shows 75,000 to 95,000 clones, and 1.5% sits with its ten largest clones. The germline V gene has CDR1 MNHNY and CDR2 SVGAGI (reference sequence). The length of the CDR3 is 16 residues. The chain carries TRBV6-6 and TRBJ1-3; TRBD1 is a possible D gene (6 bases). The TCR originated in a woman aged 55-69 years in good health and CMV-seronegative. Sequencing used PBMCs. The CDR3 sequence: CASSPSDRLPGSTIYF. CDR3 sequence (DNA): TGTGCCAGCAGTCCCTCGGACAGACTTCCTGGAAGCACCATATATTTT.